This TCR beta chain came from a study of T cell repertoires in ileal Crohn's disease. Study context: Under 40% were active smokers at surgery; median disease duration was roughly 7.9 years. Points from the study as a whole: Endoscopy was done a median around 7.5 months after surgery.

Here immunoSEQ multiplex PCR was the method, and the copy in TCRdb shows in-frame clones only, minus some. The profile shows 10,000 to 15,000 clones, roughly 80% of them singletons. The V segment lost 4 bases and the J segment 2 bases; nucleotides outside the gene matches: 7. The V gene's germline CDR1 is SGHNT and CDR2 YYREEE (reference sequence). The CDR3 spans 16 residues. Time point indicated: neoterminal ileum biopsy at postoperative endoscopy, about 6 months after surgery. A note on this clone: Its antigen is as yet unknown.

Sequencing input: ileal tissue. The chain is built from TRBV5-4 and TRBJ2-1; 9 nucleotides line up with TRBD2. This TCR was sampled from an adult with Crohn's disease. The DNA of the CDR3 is TGTGCCAGCAGCCGTCAGACTAGCGGTACCTACAATGAGCAGTTCTTC. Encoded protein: CASSRQTSGTYNEQFF.